Listed below are T cell receptor beta chains from one sample, sequenced in a study of T cells in Graves' hyperthyroidism and ophthalmopathy. One entry per CDR3 protein, called by TCRdb with MiXCR from the multiplex PCR reads. Seen here are 300,000 to 400,000 distinct CDR3 sequences, about 18% observed once, and the top ten hold over 35%. Sequencing was carried out using blood. The receptors were gathered from a man younger than 35 with Graves' ophthalmopathy. Each CDR3 is given with its conserved first and last residue.

V gene	J gene	CDR3 protein
TRBV18	TRBJ2-3	CASSPWPVGSTDTQYF
TRBV6-2/TRBV6-3	TRBJ1-5	CASSYYSKTSGVSNQPQHF
TRBV6-1	TRBJ2-2	CASVQQGSGELFF
TRBV6-5	TRBJ1-1	CASSYGGEDTEAFF
TRBV5-1	TRBJ2-5	CASSSVGEETQYF
TRBV4-1	TRBJ2-7	CASSHGQGALYEQYF
TRBV2	TRBJ2-6	CASSLKPPGSGANVLTF
TRBV4-1	TRBJ1-2	CASSQDAREGNGYTF
TRBV19	TRBJ1-1	CASGDSLNTEAFF
TRBV2	TRBJ2-7	CASREGQASGYEQYF
TRBV4-2	TRBJ1-4	CASSQPDRREEKLFF
TRBV18	TRBJ2-7	CASSHSGAALEQYF
TRBV11-2	TRBJ1-2	CASSPGRDYGYTF
TRBV6-1	TRBJ1-2	CASSGTAQGYTF
TRBV29-1	TRBJ2-2	CSVEGTSGGIGELFF
TRBV4-2	TRBJ2-7	CASNQNPGTGGSEQYF
TRBV7-2	TRBJ1-2	CASSFEGLGGYTF
TRBV28	TRBJ2-3	CASTSEQGLSTDTQYF
TRBV2	TRBJ1-6	CASSAHRDRGLVNNSPLHF
TRBV7-2	TRBJ1-5	CASSVTPGGQPQHF
TRBV4-1	TRBJ2-7	CASSLSGGRSYEQYF
TRBV7-9	TRBJ1-2	CASSSTDRSYSGYTF
TRBV9	TRBJ1-6	CASSPSGGGGSPLHF
TRBV12-3/TRBV12-4	TRBJ2-1	CASSLAGPSNEQFF
TRBV7-2	TRBJ2-7	CASSYRRGGTYEQYF
TRBV12-3/TRBV12-4	TRBJ1-5	CASSFGGNQPQHF
TRBV25-1	TRBJ1-1	CASSLTGAVSEAFF
TRBV5-8	TRBJ1-1	CASSGGQGATEAFF
TRBV5-1	TRBJ2-2	CASSLDGELFF
TRBV5-1	TRBJ2-3	CASSSRTDSTDTQYF
TRBV7-2	TRBJ1-4	CASSPGWLNEKLFF
TRBV19	TRBJ2-2	CASNTPGQGTGELFF
TRBV20-1	TRBJ1-4	CSANPEKLFF
TRBV24-1	TRBJ2-3	CATSEARTGVDTQYF
TRBV12-3/TRBV12-4	TRBJ1-1	CASSSSGPLNTEAFF
TRBV19	TRBJ2-4	CASSEAGDALAKNIQYF
TRBV6-1	TRBJ1-2	CASSSDRGWGYTF
TRBV12-3/TRBV12-4	TRBJ1-2	CASTPGLSNYGYTF
TRBV20-1	TRBJ1-2	CSARDLGQRYGYTF
TRBV29-1	TRBJ2-3	CSVCPRLTDTQYF